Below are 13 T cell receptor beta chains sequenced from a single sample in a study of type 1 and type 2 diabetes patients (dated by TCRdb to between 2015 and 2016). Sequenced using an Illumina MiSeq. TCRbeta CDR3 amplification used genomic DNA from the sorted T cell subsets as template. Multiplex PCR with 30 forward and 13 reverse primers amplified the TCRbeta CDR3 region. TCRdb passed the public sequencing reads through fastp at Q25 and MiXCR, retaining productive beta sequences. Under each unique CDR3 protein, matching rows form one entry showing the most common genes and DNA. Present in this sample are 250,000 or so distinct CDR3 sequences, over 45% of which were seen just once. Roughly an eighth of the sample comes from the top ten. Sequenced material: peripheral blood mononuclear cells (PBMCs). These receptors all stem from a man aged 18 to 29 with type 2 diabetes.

CDR3 in DNA: TGTGCCAGCACTAACCGGACTCACAGAGAGACCCAGTACTTC. The encoded protein is CASTNRTHRETQYF. This rearrangement joins TRBV14 to TRBJ2-5; D is possibly TRBD2 (5 bases). Deletions cut 7 bases from V and 4 bases from J, with 16 bases between. Per the germline V gene, CDR1 is SGHDN and CDR2 is FVKESK. The CDR3 extends over 14 amino acids.

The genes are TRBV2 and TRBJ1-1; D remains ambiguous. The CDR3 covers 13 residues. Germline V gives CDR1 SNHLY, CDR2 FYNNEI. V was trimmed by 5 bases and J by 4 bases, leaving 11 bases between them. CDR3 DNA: TGTGCCAGCAGTCACGACCCGGGCACTGAAGCTTTCTTT. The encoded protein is CASSHDPGTEAFF.

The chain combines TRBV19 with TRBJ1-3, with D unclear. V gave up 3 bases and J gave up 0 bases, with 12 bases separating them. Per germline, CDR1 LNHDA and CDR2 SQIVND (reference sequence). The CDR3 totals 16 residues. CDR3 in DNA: TGTGCCAGTAGTATCGGAGGACTGTCCTCTGGAAACACCATATATTTT. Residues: CASSIGGLSSGNTIYF.

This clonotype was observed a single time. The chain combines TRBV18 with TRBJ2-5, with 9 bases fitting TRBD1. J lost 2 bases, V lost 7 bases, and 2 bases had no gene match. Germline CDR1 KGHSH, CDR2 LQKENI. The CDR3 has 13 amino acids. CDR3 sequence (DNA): TGTGCCAGCTTGACAGGGGGTCAAGAGACCCAGTACTTC. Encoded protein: CASLTGGQETQYF.

The CDR3 loop reads CSASLRYEQYF. The CDR3 coding sequence is TGCAGTGCTAGTCTAAGGTACGAGCAGTACTTC. The V and J genes are TRBV20-1 and TRBJ2-7; D is uncertain. Trimming removed 3 bases from V and 4 bases from J, with 7 bases in between. The CDR3 totals 11 residues. Germline values: CDR1 DFQATT, CDR2 SNEGSKA (reference sequence).

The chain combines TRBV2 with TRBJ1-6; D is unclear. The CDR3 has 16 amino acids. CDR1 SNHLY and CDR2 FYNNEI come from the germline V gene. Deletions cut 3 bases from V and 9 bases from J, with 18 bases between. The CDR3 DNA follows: TGTGCCAGCAGTGAGGAGTCACCGGCGCGGGGTTCACCCCTCCACTTT. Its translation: CASSEESPARGSPLHF.

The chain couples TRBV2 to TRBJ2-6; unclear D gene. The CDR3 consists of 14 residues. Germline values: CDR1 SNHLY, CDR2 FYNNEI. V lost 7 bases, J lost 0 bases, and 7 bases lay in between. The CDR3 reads CASMSGSGANVLTF. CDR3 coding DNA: TGTGCCAGCATGTCTGGCTCTGGGGCCAACGTCCTGACTTTC.

In DNA form, the CDR3 reads TGTGCCAGCAGTTTTGCCGGAAACACTGAAGCTTTCTTT. It codes for CASSFAGNTEAFF. The chain uses TRBV28 and TRBJ1-1; no clear D. This CDR3 contains 13 residues. The germline CDR1 and CDR2 sequences are MDHEN and SYDVKM. V was pared by 3 bases and J by 2 bases, with 7 bases between.

The CDR3 DNA sequence: TGTGCCAGCAGCTTAGAGAATCATCCCTACGAGCAGTACTTC. The encoded protein is CASSLENHPYEQYF. The chain is built from TRBV7-9 and TRBJ2-7; D is ambiguous. Germline CDR1 reads SEHNR; CDR2 reads FQNEAQ (reference sequence). V was clipped by 1 base and J by 2 bases, with 9 bases between them. CDR3 length: 14 amino acids.

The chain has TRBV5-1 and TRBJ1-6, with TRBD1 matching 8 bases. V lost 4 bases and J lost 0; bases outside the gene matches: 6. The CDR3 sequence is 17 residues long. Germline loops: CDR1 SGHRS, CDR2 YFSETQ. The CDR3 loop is CASSHTGGGSYNSPLHF. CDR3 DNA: TGCGCCAGCAGCCACACAGGGGGGGGCTCCTATAATTCACCCCTCCACTTT.

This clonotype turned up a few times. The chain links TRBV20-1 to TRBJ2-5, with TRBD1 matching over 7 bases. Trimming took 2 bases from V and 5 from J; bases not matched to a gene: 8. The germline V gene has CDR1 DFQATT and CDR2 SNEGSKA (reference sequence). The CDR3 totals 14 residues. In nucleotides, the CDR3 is TGCAGTGCTAGACTTAATGAGGGGGCCGAGACCCAGTACTTC. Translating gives CSARLNEGAETQYF.

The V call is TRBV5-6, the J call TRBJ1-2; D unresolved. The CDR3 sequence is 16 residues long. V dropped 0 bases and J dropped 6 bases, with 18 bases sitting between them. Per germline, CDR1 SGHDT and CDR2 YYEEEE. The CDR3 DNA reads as TGTGCCAGCAGCTTGGGAGGGAGAGGTATCGTTGATGGCTACACCTTC. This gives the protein CASSLGGRGIVDGYTF.

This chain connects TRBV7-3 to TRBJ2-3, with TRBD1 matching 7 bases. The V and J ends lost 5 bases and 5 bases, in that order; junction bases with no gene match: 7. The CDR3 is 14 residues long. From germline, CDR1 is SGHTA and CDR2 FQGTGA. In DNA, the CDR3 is TGTGCCAGCAGCACTGACAGGGCCGGAGATACGCAGTATTTT. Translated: CASSTDRAGDTQYF.